Listed here are 20 T cell receptor beta chains from one sample, sequenced in a study of human T cells and chemical hapten exposure. Specified time point: patch test 2, 6 weeks after DPC sensitization. Treatment specified: therapeutic diphenylcyclopropenone sensitization with weekly scalp DPC. TCRdb reprocessed the RACE reads via MiXCR and lists one record per CDR3 protein. The table has about 380,000 distinct CDR3 sequences, about 6% seen once. The sequencing used whole blood, collected in connection with sensitization to the hapten diphenylcyclopropenone (DPC). These receptors all come from a woman between 18 and 29 years old with alopecia areata. Some clones in this sample may be carry-over from other donors' samples.

This chain joins TRBV4-3 and TRBJ2-2; perhaps TRBD1 as D (5 bases). The CDR3 has 17 amino acids. V was cut by 1 base and J by 0 bases, with 12 bases left in between. From germline, CDR1 is LGHNA and CDR2 YSLEER. CDR3: CASSQVPAGTNTGELFF. The CDR3 DNA follows: TGCGCCAGCAGCCAAGTTCCCGCAGGGACGAACACCGGGGAGCTGTTTTTT.

Many counts were recorded for this clonotype. The chain is built from TRBV29-1 and TRBJ1-1; the D is unclear. Trimming stripped 6 bases from V and 1 base from J, with 6 bases between. This CDR3 has 11 amino acids. The germline V gene has CDR1 SQVTM and CDR2 ANQGSEA. The CDR3 nucleotides read TGCAGCGTGAGGCGGAACACTGAAGCTTTCTTT. This sequence encodes CSVRRNTEAFF.

This clonotype showed up just a few times. The V and J genes are TRBV6-2 or TRBV6-3 and TRBJ1-1; the D is unclear. CDR3 size: 13 residues. Trimming removed 10 bases from V and 3 bases from J, with 15 bases in between. Germline V lookup: CDR1 MNHEY, CDR2 SVGEGT. CDR3 residues: CATNNMRDTEAFF. The DNA of the CDR3 is TGTGCCACCAACAATATGAGGGACACTGAAGCTTTCTTT.

This rearrangement joins TRBV7-2 to TRBJ1-3; 7 nucleotides line up with TRBD1. Germline CDR1 is SGHTA and CDR2 is FQGNSA. The CDR3 loop spans 18 amino acids. V lost 5 bases, J lost 3 bases, and 16 bases stayed unmatched. In nucleotides, the CDR3 is TGTGCCAGCAGCCCAAGGACAGGTGCCAGCCTAAATGGAAACACCATATATTTT. Amino acid sequence: CASSPRTGASLNGNTIYF.

The rearrangement links TRBV5-1 to TRBJ1-5; TRBD1 agrees at 9 bases. V dropped 0 bases and J dropped 5; count of bases not matched to a gene: 9. The CDR3 has 17 amino acids. Germline V CDR1 and CDR2: SGHRS, YFSETQ. In DNA form, the CDR3 reads TGCGCCAGCAGCTTGGGACCGACAGGGGGAGGAGATCAGCCCCAGCATTTT. Its protein product is CASSLGPTGGGDQPQHF.

This clonotype has a count of ten or more. The J gene is TRBJ1-1, the V gene TRBV20-1; possibly TRBD1 for D (6 bases). CDR1 DFQATT and CDR2 SNEGSKA come from the germline V gene (reference sequence). The germline V and J ends were trimmed by 0 bases and 4 bases, with 9 bases remaining between them. There are 13 residues in the CDR3. Written as DNA, the CDR3 is TGCAGTGCTAGAGAACAGGGTACCACTGAAGCTTTCTTT. It encodes CSAREQGTTEAFF.

This clonotype was detected many times. V gene TRBV11-2 combines with J gene TRBJ1-1; TRBD1 is a possible D gene (6 bases). Trimming removed 1 base from V and 1 base from J, with 13 bases in between. The CDR3 totals 16 residues. Germline assignment: CDR1 SGHAT and CDR2 FQNNGV. CDR3 coding DNA: TGTGCCAGCAGCTTAGGGAGGGGGGGGCCGAACACTGAAGCTTTCTTT. It yields the protein CASSLGRGGPNTEAFF.

V usage is TRBV5-4 and J usage is TRBJ2-2; the match to TRBD2 covers 8 bases. The CDR3 covers 14 residues. V trimming: 2 bases; J trimming: 6 bases; junction bases outside the gene matches: 3. Looked up from germline, CDR1 is SGHNT and CDR2 is YYREEE (reference sequence). The CDR3 sequence is CASSFSGGAGELFF. The CDR3 region has the DNA TGTGCCAGCAGCTTTTCCGGGGGGGCCGGGGAGCTGTTTTTT. Complete variable domain (other parts from reference TRBV5-4 and TRBJ2-2): ETGVTQSPTHLIKTRGQQVTLRCSSQSGHNTVSWYQQALGQGPQFIFQYYREEENGRGNFPPRFSGLQFPNYSSELNVNALELDDSALYLCASSFSGGAGELFFGEGSRLTVL.

On this clonotype: A much larger clone differs by one base, so this may be a read error. This sequence joins TRBV9 and TRBJ2-3; 8 bases are shared with TRBD1. The CDR3 spans 15 residues. With V trimmed by 3 bases and J by 2 bases, 5 bases remained unmatched. The V gene's germline CDR1 is SGDLS and CDR2 YYNGEE. The CDR3 DNA sequence: TGTGCCAGCAGCGCCGGGACAGGCTACACAGATACGCAGTATTTT. Its protein product is CASSAGTGYTDTQYF. Full variable domain (remainder filled in from reference TRBV9 and TRBJ2-3): DSGVTQTPKHLITATGQRVTLRCSPRSGDLSVYWYQQSLDQGLQFLIQYYNGEERAKGNILERFSAQQFPDLHSELNLSSLELGDSALYFCASSAGTGYTDTQYFGPGTRLTVL.

The chain couples TRBV7-2 to TRBJ2-5; no definite D call. Germline V gene lookup returns CDR1 SGHTA and CDR2 FQGNSA. The CDR3 totals 14 residues. V lost 3 bases and J 4 bases, leaving 12 bases between the germline ends. The CDR3 nucleotides are TGTGCCAGCAGCTTGGACCCCAGGCTAGAGACCCAGTACTTC. This codes for CASSLDPRLETQYF.

This clonotype was detected ten times or more. DNA for the CDR3: TGTGCCAGCTCCCCCGGTTTGAAACTGTTTTTT. This sequence encodes CASSPGLKLFF. The chain employs TRBV12-3 or TRBV12-4 and TRBJ1-4; D not certain. Trimming stripped 8 bases from V and 11 bases from J, with 12 bases between. The CDR3 consists of 11 residues.

This clonotype showed up many times. This chain links TRBV11-2 with TRBJ2-5; D unresolved. CDR3 length equals 13 residues. Trimming stripped 5 bases from V and 1 base from J, with 8 bases between. CDR1 and CDR2 (germline): SGHAT, FQNNGV. CDR3 residues: CASSKTPQETQYF. Written as DNA, the CDR3 is TGTGCCAGCAGCAAGACTCCCCAAGAGACCCAGTACTTC.

The J gene is TRBJ2-3, the V gene TRBV7-9; the D gene is possibly TRBD2 (7 bases). The germline gives CDR1 SEHNR, CDR2 FQNEAQ (reference sequence). Trimming took off 1 base at V and 6 bases at J, with 20 bases between the two ends. The CDR3 totals 17 residues. The CDR3 is CASSLGSRGGRGDTQYF. As DNA, the CDR3 is TGTGCCAGCAGCTTAGGGTCACGCGGGGGCCGCGGGGATACGCAGTATTTT.

This clonotype appeared a few times. V gene TRBV9 combines with J gene TRBJ2-3; D is uncertain. The CDR3 sequence is 14 residues long. V lost 0 bases, J lost 2 bases, and 7 bases lay in between. Germline assignment: CDR1 SGDLS and CDR2 YYNGEE. CDR3 DNA sequence: TGTGCCAGCAGCGTAGTTCGGTCCACAGATACGCAGTATTTT. Residues: CASSVVRSTDTQYF.

Ten or more counts support this clonotype. This chain links TRBV27 with TRBJ1-3; the D gene is possibly TRBD1 (6 bases). CDR1 MNHEY and CDR2 SMNVEV come from the germline V gene (reference sequence). V was shortened by 0 bases and J by 0 bases, with 21 bases between the two germline ends. The CDR3 loop spans 20 amino acids. CDR3 loop: CASSLSRLPGQFPSGNTIYF. The CDR3 DNA follows: TGTGCCAGCAGTTTATCGCGACTTCCTGGACAGTTTCCCTCTGGAAACACCATATATTTT.

In this sample, this clonotype turned up a few times. The rearrangement joins TRBV11-1 to TRBJ2-7; D remains unclear. The CDR3 covers 15 residues. V lost 5 bases and J lost 0, with 14 bases in between. Germline V gene lookup returns CDR1 SGHAT and CDR2 FQDESV (reference sequence). CDR3 DNA sequence: TGTGCCAGCAGCCAAAGGGTGCCATTCTCCTACGAGCAGTACTTC. This translates into CASSQRVPFSYEQYF.

The chain combines TRBV5-1 with TRBJ2-3; tentatively, D is TRBD2 (6 bases). CDR1 is SGHRS and CDR2 is YFSETQ in the germline V gene. This CDR3 is built from 16 residues. Deletions cut 0 bases from V and 2 bases from J, with 13 bases between. The CDR3 DNA reads as TGCGCCAGCAGCTTGGGGACACTAGCCAACACAGATACGCAGTATTTT. Translating gives CASSLGTLANTDTQYF.

Many counts were recorded for this clonotype. The CDR3 here is CASTQTGGEKLFF. The CDR3, as DNA: TGTGCCAGCACCCAGACAGGGGGCGAAAAACTGTTTTTT. The chain has TRBV7-8 and TRBJ1-4, with 10 nucleotides matching TRBD1. The J segment lost 8 bases and the V segment lost 7 bases, leaving 4 bases of the junction unmatched. The CDR3 has 13 residues. Looked up from germline, CDR1 is SGHVS and CDR2 is FQNEAQ.

This clonotype was counted a few times. The chain employs TRBV6-6 and TRBJ1-1; tentatively, D is TRBD1 (5 bases). Germline V gene sequence: CDR1 MNHNY, CDR2 SVGAGI (reference sequence). V gave up 5 bases and J gave up 3 bases, with 19 bases separating them. The CDR3 is 16 amino acids. As DNA, the CDR3 is TGTGCCAGCAGTACCCCCTGGGACGGGGAGGACACTGAAGCTTTCTTT. Translating gives CASSTPWDGEDTEAFF.

The chain carries TRBV7-2 and TRBJ2-7; 7 bases align to TRBD1. Germline values: CDR1 SGHTA, CDR2 FQGNSA. The CDR3 sequence is 13 residues long. The ends lost 6 bases at V and 2 bases at J; junction bases unmatched: 4. CDR3 nucleotides: TGTGCCAGCAGTTTCCAGGGGGCCTACGAGCAGTACTTC. This encodes CASSFQGAYEQYF.